What follows is one TCR beta chain and its context. Its antigen is currently not known. Relative to the germline gene, one junction end is altered; a read error may explain this. Total RNA and DNA were co-extracted from about 19-30 mg of bulk tissue with the AllPrep DNA/RNA mini kit, without cell sorting. Between late 2015 and March 2016, five patients in China with histopathologically diagnosed primary liver carcinoma had surgical resection. Patients had chronic HBV infection and were treatment-naive at sampling. Each tumor was sampled at five spatially separated regions: the superior, inferior, left-lateral and right-lateral poles and the tumor centre. More than 85% viable tumor cells were found by histology in every tumor sample. Fresh tumor and adjacent tissue pieces were bisected; one half was stored in RNAlater at -80°C, the other sent for histology. These data come from a study of tumor-infiltrating lymphocytes in primary liver carcinoma (TCRdb year 2017). The study in broad terms: Hepatocellular carcinoma (four) or combined HCC and intrahepatic cholangiocarcinoma (one) was present in the five patients, who were three men and two women aged 30 to 69 years. Agilent mRNA microarray profiling was performed on the roughly 25 tumor region samples to relate TCRbeta repertoire diversity to the local molecular phenotype. Each sample produced about 3.65 to 7.5 million productive TCRbeta reads, and read depth showed no significant difference between tissue types. TCRbeta repertoire sequencing, expression microarrays and whole-exome sequencing were combined in the study across five regions of each liver tumor, with adjacent normal tissue and blood also included. Tumors of the five patients were stage T1-T3 N0M0 with maximum diameters of roughly 4 to 10 cm. Repertoires from technical replicates were highly reproducible, with mean shared-clone rates about 0.86 and correlation coefficients above 0.98. A total of 35 specimens from 5 patients underwent TCRbeta repertoire sequencing, comprising roughly 25 tumor regions, 5 adjacent noncancerous liver tissues and 5 peripheral blood samples. General study outcomes and caveats: Comparison of CD4+ and CD8+ T cell repertoires was precluded by the use of bulk unsorted samples. Just about 8-24% of top clones turned up in all five regions of a tumor, which suggests spatial heterogeneity among tumor-infiltrating T cells. The top 250 clones made up a significantly larger repertoire fraction in tumors than in blood (p = 0.039). With just five or six patients in the study, the authors point out that the findings should be validated in a larger study. Pairs of tumor regions showed greater repertoire overlap (mean approximately 35%) than tumor-adjacent pairs (approximately 17%) or tumor-blood pairs (around 15%), which is consistent with antigen-driven expansion. Because only the TCR beta chain was sequenced and unpaired alpha chains were not captured, true repertoire diversity is likely underestimated.

According to the germline V gene, CDR1 reads MDHEN and CDR2 reads SYDVKM. Including the terminal cysteine and phenylalanine, the CDR3 comprises 13 residues. This entry keeps only the CDR3 DNA: 39 bases, framed from base 1. A constant-region primer and ProtoScript II reverse transcriptase were used to reverse-transcribe TCRbeta-specific cDNA from 500 ng total RNA. Three nested multiplex PCR rounds, following a slightly modified ARM-PCR procedure, were used to build the TCRbeta libraries. Multiplex TRBV1-TRBV30 forward primers and a Cbeta reverse primer were used in the first two PCR rounds, each of which was run for approximately 10 cycles. A final 25-cycle PCR with Deep VentR polymerase added sample barcodes and Illumina adapters. Before sequencing, amplicons between 200 and 500 bp were purified from gel using a QIAquick gel extraction kit. The TCRbeta amplicons were sequenced with 250-bp paired-end reads on an Illumina HiSeq 2500. As for how the authors treated the data: To recover full CDR3 sequences, reads were quality-trimmed using Trimmomatic v0.33 and paired reads were then merged using FLASH v1.2.11. V, D and J germline segments were assigned to the rearranged TCRbeta sequences by MiGEC v1.2.1b. Clonotype statistics and Shannon-Wiener diversity indices were computed with VDJtools v1.0.0. To reduce sampling bias, subsequent analyses other than the diversity analysis used only the 250 most abundant clonotypes in each sample. The public reads were reanalyzed by TCRdb: fastp trimming at Q25, MiXCR alignment, in-frame beta chains only. Every distinct CDR3 protein forms one entry, paired with its most common genes and DNA. What appears here as the V and J calls and clone size reflects TCRdb's work, not the paper's. Recorded for this sample are some 51,000 distinct CDR3 sequences; around three quarters of them occurred a single time. The ten largest make up about 25% of the sample.

The rearranged segments are TRBV28 and TRBJ1-6; TRBD1 is a weak D gene call, 5 bases matching. Sequencing was performed on liver tumor tissue from sampling region 3. Read against the paper, the sample's cell subset or site label means: tumor region T3, left-lateral pole. The clonotype comes from a man aged 40-49 years with primary liver carcinoma and hepatitis B virus infection. The CDR3 region has the sequence CASSFREGSPLNF. The DNA reads TGTGCCAGCAGTTTCAGGGAAGGATCACCCCTCAACTTT.